This entry describes one T cell receptor (beta chain). Its specificity is unknown. The record originates from a study of cytomegalovirus exposure and HLA in healthy donors. Study in general: HLA-typed donors were the source of some 80 million unique TCRs, which an early data release held.

The PCR ran on 60 Vbeta and 13 Jbeta primers. Generated by immunoSEQ multiplex PCR, the TCRdb table keeps only in-frame clones and is missing some. The data contain more than 85,000 clones, over 75% of them seen just once; the ten biggest clones take up over 7%. The CDR3 consists of 18 residues. Germline V CDR1 and CDR2: MDHEN, SYDVKM. The V gene end was trimmed by 4 bases and the J gene end by 7 bases; junction bases not matched to a gene: 14. Findings of the study overall: Researchers reported from a later analysis that most CMV-associated TCR beta chains appeared HLA-restricted. Across HLA loci, a later analysis found differing TCR association rates, with DRB1 most and HLA-C fewest.

The gene calls are TRBV28 and TRBJ1-5; the match to TRBD1 covers 12 bases. The clonotype was recovered from a woman aged 40 to 50 in good health and CMV-seropositive. Sequencing was carried out using PBMCs. As DNA, the CDR3 is TGTGCCAGCAGTTCCCGGGACAGGGGGCGATCGTTGGGCCAGCCCCAGCATTTT. Its protein is CASSSRDRGRSLGQPQHF.